This passage covers 26 T cell receptor beta chains from one sample sequenced in a study of blood T cell repertoires in COVID-19. The assay was immunoSEQ multiplex PCR, and TCRdb's table has in-frame clones only and misses some. The profile shows 160,000 or so clones, 89% of them singletons. The source material was peripheral blood. Receptors were obtained from a man aged 55 to 70 with acute or convalescent COVID-19.

This chain links TRBV14 with TRBJ2-7; maybe TRBD1 (5 bases). This CDR3 spans 16 amino acids. Germline V lookup: CDR1 SGHDN, CDR2 FVKESK. The ends were cut back, 5 bases at V and 4 bases at J, with 21 bases in the middle. CDR3 region: CASSTLGKGFIYEQYF. CDR3 nucleotide sequence: TGTGCCAGCAGCACCCTGGGGAAGGGGTTTATTTACGAGCAGTACTTC.

The chain couples TRBV13 to TRBJ2-1; TRBD2 matches at 13 bases. The CDR3 is made up of 16 amino acids. The germline CDR1 and CDR2 sequences are PRHDT and FYEKMQ (reference sequence). V trimming: 5 bases; J trimming: 5 bases; junction bases outside the gene matches: 6. The CDR3 loop reads CASSPRTSGGDNEQFF. CDR3 DNA: TGTGCCAGCAGCCCCCGGACTAGCGGGGGTGACAATGAGCAGTTCTTC.

V is TRBV6-6 and J is TRBJ2-7; TRBD2 might be the D (6 bases). The CDR3 length is 14 residues. From germline, CDR1 is MNHNY and CDR2 SVGAGI (reference sequence). V lost 8 bases to trimming and J lost 0 bases, with 14 bases between them. For the CDR3, the DNA is TGTGCCAGCCTCGGCGGGGTTAGCTCCTACGAGCAGTACTTC. Translation gives CASLGGVSSYEQYF.

The chain is built from TRBV5-4 and TRBJ1-2; 7 bases are a match to TRBD1. The CDR3 loop spans 15 amino acids. The germline V gene has CDR1 SGHNT and CDR2 YYREEE (reference sequence). Trimming took 5 bases from V and 0 from J; bases not matched to a gene: 7. The CDR3 DNA reads TGTGCCAGCAGACGTGACAGGGCTGCTAACTATGGCTACACCTTC. Its translation: CASRRDRAANYGYTF. The full variable domain, rest sourced from reference TRBV5-4 and TRBJ1-2, is ETGVTQSPTHLIKTRGQQVTLRCSSQSGHNTVSWYQQALGQGPQFIFQYYREEENGRGNFPPRFSGLQFPNYSSELNVNALELDDSALYLCASRRDRAANYGYTFGSGTRLTVV.

The chain has TRBV18 and TRBJ2-1; 10 positions match TRBD2. The ends lost 4 bases at V and 4 bases at J; junction bases unmatched: 4. The CDR3 is 15 amino acids. The germline V gene has CDR1 KGHSH and CDR2 LQKENI. Here the CDR3 DNA reads TGTGCCAGCTCACTCGAGCGGGGGGGTTACAATGAGCAGTTCTTC. This encodes CASSLERGGYNEQFF.

This chain connects TRBV7-2 to TRBJ2-2; the D gene is possibly TRBD2 (6 bases). The germline V gene has CDR1 SGHTA and CDR2 FQGNSA. CDR3 length: 15 residues. Trimming cost V 7 bases and J 0 bases, with 12 bases left between them. CDR3 sequence: CASNQGGANTGELFF. The CDR3 DNA sequence: TGTGCCAGCAATCAAGGAGGGGCGAACACCGGGGAGCTGTTTTTT.

The chain links TRBV9 to TRBJ1-5; possibly TRBD1 for D (6 bases). There are 16 residues in the CDR3. V dropped 4 bases and J dropped 10 bases, with 24 bases sitting between them. CDR1 SGDLS and CDR2 YYNGEE come from the germline V gene. The CDR3 nucleotides are TGTGCCAGCAGCTTAAGGGGGTTTCCAGGGAGGGTTCCCCAGCATTTT. Translating gives CASSLRGFPGRVPQHF.

The chain carries TRBV4-1 and TRBJ1-2; TRBD1 aligns across 8 bases. With V trimmed by 5 bases and J by 4 bases, 15 bases remained unmatched. CDR1 and CDR2 (germline): MGHRA, YSYEKL. This CDR3 has 17 residues. For the CDR3, the DNA is TGCGCCAGCAGCTCAGGGGGCTGGGCCGGTCGTGGCTATGGCTACACCTTC. Protein product: CASSSGGWAGRGYGYTF.

This clone appeared a single time. V is TRBV2 and J is TRBJ2-2; the D is unclear. This CDR3 has 14 amino acids. CDR1 is SNHLY, CDR2 FYNNEI, per germline. V was cut by 7 bases and J by 1 base, with 10 bases left in between. The CDR3 reads CASNPTGNTGELFF. For the CDR3, the DNA is TGTGCCAGCAACCCGACGGGGAACACCGGGGAGCTGTTTTTT.

This sequence joins TRBV15 and TRBJ1-6, with TRBD1 as a possible D gene (5 bases). CDR1 and CDR2 from the germline V gene are LNHNV and YYDKDF (reference sequence). This CDR3 is 16 amino acids long. The V and J ends lost 0 bases and 10 bases respectively, with 16 bases between them. CDR3 nucleotide sequence: TGTGCCACCAGCAGAGATGACGGCGGGGGTTGGTCACCCCTCCACTTT. Its protein product is CATSRDDGGGWSPLHF.

This clone was picked up one time. The chain combines TRBV12-2 with TRBJ1-2; the DNA was not used to check the table's D call, TRBD1. TRBV12-2 is a recognized pseudogene. There are 16 residues in the CDR3. The CDR3, as DNA: TGTGCAAGTCGCTTAGCCCCCAGGGAAGTTCACTATGGCTACACCTTC. Translated, it gives CASRLAPREVHYGYTF.

The count of this clone is one. The gene calls are TRBV30 and TRBJ2-2; 7 nucleotides line up with TRBD2. CDR3 size: 14 residues. Germline V gene lookup returns CDR1 GTSNPN and CDR2 SVGIG (reference sequence). V lost 0 bases to trimming and J lost 4 bases; unmatched junction nucleotides: 2. In nucleotides, the CDR3 is TGTGCCTGGAGTGTAACTAGCGTCACCGGGGAGCTGTTTTTT. This translates into CAWSVTSVTGELFF.

Notes on this clone: Other DNA sequences in this sample translate to the same CDR3. The chain uses TRBV4-1 and TRBJ2-1; 7 bases are shared with TRBD2. Losses at the gene ends were 1 base for V and 1 base for J; bases not matched to a gene: 1. The CDR3 runs to 15 residues. Germline lookup yields CDR1 MGHRA and CDR2 YSYEKL. The CDR3 is CASSQVGGSYNEQFF. DNA for the CDR3: TGCGCCAGCAGCCAAGTCGGGGGGTCCTACAATGAGCAGTTCTTC.

The rearrangement uses TRBV7-2 and TRBJ2-1; tentative D call: TRBD1 (6 bases). V lost 5 bases and J lost 0, with 11 bases in between. The CDR3 length is 15 residues. The germline gives CDR1 SGHTA, CDR2 FQGNSA. The CDR3 coding sequence is TGTGCCAGCAGCGCGACAGGTTCCTCCTACAATGAGCAGTTCTTC. Residues: CASSATGSSYNEQFF.

V is TRBV19 and J is TRBJ1-1; 11 nucleotides align to TRBD1. The junction had 8 bases not matched to a gene; V was cut back by 6 bases and J by 2 bases. Looked up from germline, CDR1 is LNHDA and CDR2 is SQIVND (reference sequence). This CDR3 comprises 16 residues. The CDR3 DNA sequence: TGTGCCAGTAGGGACAGGGGGCGAGTTCCCAACACTGAAGCTTTCTTT. This sequence encodes CASRDRGRVPNTEAFF.

In DNA, the CDR3 is TGTGCCAGCTCCCTCTCCTACGAGCAGTACTTC. It yields the protein CASSLSYEQYF. The chain combines TRBV18 with TRBJ2-7; D is ambiguous. The V gene's germline CDR1 is KGHSH and CDR2 LQKENI. Deletions cut 6 bases from V and 0 bases from J, with 3 bases between. The CDR3 runs to 11 residues.

The V call is TRBV7-9, the J call TRBJ2-7; 9 positions agree with TRBD2. Germline V gene sequence: CDR1 SEHNR, CDR2 FQNEAQ (reference sequence). The CDR3 consists of 16 residues. With V trimmed by 2 bases and J by 5 bases, 10 bases remained unmatched. The CDR3 bases are TGTGCCAGCAGCTTATGGGCTAGCGGGGAATCCCACGAGCAGTACTTC. Protein sequence: CASSLWASGESHEQYF. The complete variable domain, with remaining parts taken from reference TRBV7-9 and TRBJ2-7, reads DTGVSQNPRHKITKRGQNVTFRCDPISEHNRLYWYRQTLGQGPEFLTYFQNEAQLEKSRLLSDRFSAERPKGSFSTLEIQRTEQGDSAMYLCASSLWASGESHEQYFGPGTRLTVT.

This chain connects TRBV5-6 to TRBJ1-1; D is ambiguous. Trimming left V 2 bases short and J 0 bases short, with 8 bases between. This CDR3 has 14 amino acids. CDR1 is SGHDT and CDR2 is YYEEEE in the germline V gene. The CDR3 loop is CASSFSQLNTEAFF. The CDR3 DNA reads TGTGCCAGCAGCTTTTCACAGCTGAACACTGAAGCTTTCTTT.

The genes are TRBV19 and TRBJ1-6; D remains ambiguous. Germline values: CDR1 LNHDA, CDR2 SQIVND (reference sequence). V lost 2 bases and J lost 10, with 6 bases in between. CDR3 length: 12 amino acids. In nucleotides, the CDR3 is TGTGCCAGTAGTATATTTGGCTCACCCCTCCACTTT. Protein product: CASSIFGSPLHF.

V gene TRBV3-1 (or the pseudogene TRBV3-2) combines with J gene TRBJ2-2; a possible D gene is TRBD2 (6 bases). The CDR3 contains 14 residues. Germline V gene data show CDR1 as LGHDT and CDR2 as YNNKEL (reference sequence). V dropped 4 bases and J dropped 6 bases, with 12 bases sitting between them. CDR3 sequence (DNA): TGTGCCAGCAGCCTGGGGGGAAGCGCCGGGGAGCTGTTTTTT. Residues: CASSLGGSAGELFF.

The V gene is TRBV25-1, the J gene TRBJ1-1; D is perhaps TRBD1 (6 bases). The germline V and J ends were trimmed by 1 base and 0 bases, with 9 bases remaining between them. The germline CDR1 and CDR2 sequences are MGHDK and SYGVNS. There are 15 residues in the CDR3. CDR3 region: CASSEFGTLNTEAFF. DNA of the CDR3: TGTGCCAGCAGTGAATTTGGGACACTGAACACTGAAGCTTTCTTT.

V is TRBV7-9 and J is TRBJ1-5, with D unclear. The V end was cut by 4 bases, the J end by 4 bases, with 20 bases between. Germline-derived CDR1 and CDR2 are SEHNR and FQNEAQ (reference sequence). The CDR3 has 17 residues. DNA of the CDR3: TGTGCCAGCAGCTCCCTCGATGGAGGATTTATAAATCAGCCCCAGCATTTT. Encoded protein: CASSSLDGGFINQPQHF.

The chain links TRBV27 to TRBJ2-5; 11 nucleotides align to TRBD2. CDR1 is MNHEY and CDR2 is SMNVEV in the germline V gene (reference sequence). Trimming removed 5 bases from V and 4 bases from J; junction bases left unmatched: 6. The CDR3 extends over 15 amino acids. The CDR3 coding sequence is TGTGCCAGCAGTACTTTAGCGGGGGGGCTAGAGACCCAGTACTTC. Its translation: CASSTLAGGLETQYF.

This chain links TRBV12-5 with TRBJ1-5, with 7 bases aligning to TRBD1. Losses at the gene ends were 2 bases for V and 3 bases for J; bases not matched to a gene: 4. CDR1 is LGHNT, CDR2 FRNRAP, per germline. The CDR3 totals 15 residues. In DNA form, the CDR3 reads TGTGCTAGTGGTTTGTTGACAGGGTACAATCAGCCCCAGCATTTT. It codes for CASGLLTGYNQPQHF.

The gene calls are TRBV15 and TRBJ1-5; tentatively, D is TRBD1 (5 bases). V dropped 0 bases and J dropped 6 bases, with 12 bases sitting between them. Germline V CDR1 and CDR2: LNHNV, YYDKDF (reference sequence). This CDR3 has 15 residues. The CDR3: CATSRDRGFGQPQHF. The DNA for the CDR3 is TGTGCCACCAGCAGAGATAGGGGTTTCGGTCAGCCCCAGCATTTT.

Note on this clone: The germline gene is not matched at one end of the junction; a read error may be the cause. This chain links TRBV4-2 with TRBJ2-1, with 12 bases fitting TRBD2. The germline gives CDR1 LGHNA, CDR2 YNFKEQ. The CDR3 consists of 15 residues. Written as DNA, the CDR3 is TGTGCCAGCGGCCAACTAGCGGGGGGAATCGGTGAGCAGTTCTTC. This sequence encodes CASGQLAGGIGEQFF.